This passage covers 21 T cell receptor beta chains from one sample sequenced in a study of T cell clones after liver transplantation. This table comes from immunoSEQ multiplex PCR, and its TCRdb copy is limited to in-frame clones, with some not included. The table lists about 120,000 clones, over 75% of them singletons. The sample in question was CD4+ T cells from blood, obtained 12 months after liver transplant. The receptors were sampled from a human patient who received a liver transplant. A subset of T cells may come from the graft donor.

The gene calls are TRBV29-1 and TRBJ1-2, with 8 bases that match TRBD1. After removal of 1 base from V and 7 bases from J, the junction contained 8 bases not matched to a gene. The CDR3 is made up of 14 amino acids. Germline V gene data show CDR1 as SQVTM and CDR2 as ANQGSEA. The CDR3 DNA sequence: TGCAGCGTTGAAGGGCAGGGGGCGAGGCGTGGCTACACCTTC. Amino acid sequence: CSVEGQGARRGYTF.

V usage is TRBV5-4 and J usage is TRBJ1-1, with TRBD1 matching over 10 bases. From germline, CDR1 is SGHNT and CDR2 YYREEE (reference sequence). This CDR3 spans 15 amino acids. The V segment lost 2 bases and the J segment 3 bases; nucleotides outside the gene matches: 4. CDR3 in amino acids: CASSLPTGGHTEAFF. The CDR3 DNA reads as TGTGCCAGCAGCTTACCGACAGGGGGCCACACTGAAGCTTTCTTT.

The chain is built from TRBV28 and TRBJ2-1; TRBD2 might be the D (6 bases). Germline assignment: CDR1 MDHEN and CDR2 SYDVKM. Trimming left V 10 bases short and J 0 bases short, with 16 bases between. The CDR3 is 15 amino acids. CDR3 residues: CATSSRRGSYNEQFF. The CDR3 DNA sequence: TGTGCCACCTCAAGCAGGCGGGGCTCCTACAATGAGCAGTTCTTC.

This chain connects TRBV5-6 to TRBJ2-7; no firm D call. The CDR3 contains 14 residues. Trimming took off 4 bases at V and 1 base at J, with 12 bases between the two ends. The V gene's germline CDR1 is SGHDT and CDR2 YYEEEE. DNA for the CDR3: TGTGCCAGCAGCAGACCGGGCCCTTCCTACGAGCAGTACTTC. It is translated as CASSRPGPSYEQYF. The complete variable domain, with remaining parts taken from reference TRBV5-6 and TRBJ2-7, reads DAGVTQSPTHLIKTRGQQVTLRCSPKSGHDTVSWYQQALGQGPQFIFQYYEEEERQRGNFPDRFSGHQFPNYSSELNVNALLLGDSALYLCASSRPGPSYEQYFGPGTRLTVT.

The chain recombines TRBV7-3 with TRBJ2-1, with unresolved D. The CDR3 contains 12 residues. Trimming removed 2 bases from V and 6 bases from J, with 5 bases in between. The germline CDR1 and CDR2 sequences are SGHTA and FQGTGA. This CDR3 reads CASSLSSNEQFF. CDR3 nucleotide sequence: TGTGCCAGCAGCTTATCCAGCAATGAGCAGTTCTTC.

In DNA, the CDR3 is TGTGCCAGCAGTGCTCAGGGGGGTTACTCTGGGGCCAACGTCCTGACTTTC. It translates to CASSAQGGYSGANVLTF. The chain has TRBV6-4 and TRBJ2-6; possible D gene TRBD1, 7 bases. CDR1 and CDR2 (germline): MRHNA, SNTAGT. The V and J ends lost 4 bases and 0 bases respectively, with 13 bases between them. The CDR3 is 17 residues long.

The rearrangement links TRBV28 to TRBJ2-1; 7 bases map to TRBD2. The germline CDR1 and CDR2 sequences are MDHEN and SYDVKM. V lost 6 bases and J lost 5; bases outside the gene matches: 4. The CDR3 has 13 residues. CDR3 amino acids: CASSALADNEQFF. In DNA form, the CDR3 reads TGTGCCAGCAGCGCTCTAGCGGACAATGAGCAGTTCTTC.

The genes are TRBV11-2 and TRBJ2-5; D may be TRBD1 (6 bases). The CDR3 spans 14 residues. The germline CDR1 and CDR2 sequences are SGHAT and FQNNGV. V was clipped by 2 bases and J by 2 bases, with 9 bases between them. The CDR3 DNA sequence: TGTGCCAGCAGCTTAAGACAGGATCAAGAGACCCAGTACTTC. Amino acid sequence: CASSLRQDQETQYF.

The chain recombines TRBV9 with TRBJ1-1; 7 positions agree with TRBD1. The CDR3 has 15 residues. After removal of 4 bases from V and 0 bases from J, the junction contained 6 bases not matched to a gene. Germline V lookup: CDR1 SGDLS, CDR2 YYNGEE. This chain's CDR3 is CASSSRTGVNTEAFF. CDR3 DNA: TGTGCCAGCAGCTCCCGGACAGGTGTGAACACTGAAGCTTTCTTT.

In this sample, this clone turned up a few times. In DNA form, the CDR3 reads TGTGCCAGCAGTTACTCTTTCCAGATGGCAGATACGCAGTATTTT. Translation: CASSYSFQMADTQYF. The chain joins TRBV6-5 to TRBJ2-3; no definite D call. V was shortened by 0 bases and J by 4 bases, with 11 bases between the two germline ends. The CDR3 length is 15 residues. The germline gives CDR1 MNHEY, CDR2 SVGAGI.

This chain uses TRBV5-1 with TRBJ2-3; TRBD2 matches at 7 bases. The CDR3 is made up of 16 amino acids. V gave up 3 bases and J gave up 2 bases; unmatched junction bases: 9. Germline lookup yields CDR1 SGHRS and CDR2 YFSETQ. CDR3 in amino acids: CASSWGTTAYTDTQYF. DNA for the CDR3: TGCGCCAGCAGCTGGGGGACTACGGCTTACACAGATACGCAGTATTTT.

Turning to this clone: Additional DNA sequences in this sample encode the identical CDR3. The chain is built from TRBV6-6 and TRBJ2-7; tentative D call: TRBD1 (6 bases). The V end lost 6 bases, the J end lost 3 bases, and 6 bases lay between the germline ends. The CDR3 loop spans 11 amino acids. Germline assignment: CDR1 MNHNY and CDR2 SVGAGI (reference sequence). CDR3 DNA sequence: TGTGCCAGCAGCAGGGGCTACGAGCAGTACTTC. Translating gives CASSRGYEQYF.

The chain carries TRBV6-5 and TRBJ2-2, with 9 positions matching TRBD2. The ends lost 2 bases at V and 6 bases at J; junction bases unmatched: 7. Germline V gives CDR1 MNHEY, CDR2 SVGAGI. The CDR3 covers 16 residues. CDR3 sequence reads: CASSYLTSGRPGELFF. The CDR3 DNA is TGTGCCAGCAGTTACCTGACTAGCGGACGGCCCGGGGAGCTGTTTTTT.

The V call is TRBV7-2, the J call TRBJ2-7, with TRBD1 identical over 7 bases. CDR1 and CDR2 from the germline V gene are SGHTA and FQGNSA. There are 15 residues in the CDR3. Unmatched junction bases numbered 10, after V lost 6 bases and J lost 2 bases. CDR3: CASRPQVGQTYEQYF. For the CDR3, the DNA is TGTGCCAGCAGACCCCAAGTGGGACAGACCTACGAGCAGTACTTC.

V and J are TRBV10-3 and TRBJ2-2, with 7 nucleotides matching TRBD2. Germline CDR1 ENHRY, CDR2 SYGVKD. This CDR3 has 13 amino acids. Trimming took 2 bases from V and 7 from J; bases not matched to a gene: 1. The CDR3 region is CAISELADGELFF. The CDR3 nucleotides read TGTGCCATCAGTGAGCTAGCGGACGGGGAGCTGTTTTTT.

The sample holds one count of this clone. This chain joins TRBV6-1 and TRBJ1-1; tentatively, D is TRBD1 (5 bases). The CDR3 spans 13 residues. The V and J ends lost 7 bases and 1 base respectively, with 10 bases between them. Germline V gene data show CDR1 as MNHNS and CDR2 as SASEGT. This CDR3 reads CASTNRQNTEAFF. Here the CDR3 DNA reads TGTGCCAGCACTAACAGGCAGAACACTGAAGCTTTCTTT.

The genes are TRBV6-1 and TRBJ2-3; 8 bases align to TRBD2. V dropped 8 bases and J dropped 6; count of bases not matched to a gene: 10. The CDR3 has 14 amino acids. The germline V gene has CDR1 MNHNS and CDR2 SASEGT. The chain's CDR3 is CASLGSGRTDTQYF. The CDR3 DNA reads TGTGCCAGCCTTGGGAGCGGGAGAACCGATACGCAGTATTTT.

The genes are TRBV5-5 and TRBJ2-7; tentative D call: TRBD1 (5 bases). Germline V gene data show CDR1 as SGHKS and CDR2 as YYEKEE (reference sequence). This CDR3 contains 14 residues. The ends were cut back, 0 bases at V and 5 bases at J, with 12 bases in the middle. In nucleotides, the CDR3 is TGTGCCAGCAGCTTGGGACAGTGGAAGGACGAGCAGTACTTC. Translation gives CASSLGQWKDEQYF. Variable domain in full (rest from reference TRBV5-5 and TRBJ2-7): DAGVTQSPTHLIKTRGQQVTLRCSPISGHKSVSWYQQVLGQGPQFIFQYYEKEERGRGNFPDRFSARQFPNYSSELNVNALLLGDSALYLCASSLGQWKDEQYFGPGTRLTVT.

The chain joins TRBV10-2 to TRBJ1-1; possible D gene TRBD1, 6 bases. Trimming stripped 7 bases from V and 1 base from J, with 13 bases between. Germline V gene data show CDR1 as WSHSY and CDR2 as SAAADI. CDR3 length: 14 amino acids. CDR3 region: CASISTGPNTEAFF. The CDR3 region has the DNA TGCGCCAGCATCTCGACAGGACCGAACACTGAAGCTTTCTTT.

The genes are TRBV18 and TRBJ2-4; the match to TRBD2 covers 7 bases. Trimming cost V 6 bases and J 0 bases; bases outside gene matches: 11. This CDR3 has 17 amino acids. The germline CDR1 and CDR2 sequences are KGHSH and LQKENI. The CDR3 sequence is CASSLGGPGGAKNIQYF. In nucleotides, the CDR3 is TGTGCCAGCTCCCTCGGGGGTCCGGGGGGAGCCAAAAACATTCAGTACTTC.

The chain is built from TRBV5-1 and TRBJ2-7, with a tentative D call TRBD2 (6 bases). Germline V gene lookup returns CDR1 SGHRS and CDR2 YFSETQ. The V and J ends lost 4 bases and 0 bases respectively, with 11 bases between them. CDR3 size: 14 residues. The CDR3 DNA reads TGCGCCAGCAGCGTGGGACTTACCTCCTACGAGCAGTACTTC. Protein: CASSVGLTSYEQYF. Using reference TRBV5-1 and TRBJ2-7 for the parts outside the CDR3, the full variable domain is KAGVTQTPRYLIKTRGQQVTLSCSPISGHRSVSWYQQTPGQGLQFLFEYFSETQRNKGNFPGRFSGRQFSNSRSEMNVSTLELGDSALYLCASSVGLTSYEQYFGPGTRLTVT.